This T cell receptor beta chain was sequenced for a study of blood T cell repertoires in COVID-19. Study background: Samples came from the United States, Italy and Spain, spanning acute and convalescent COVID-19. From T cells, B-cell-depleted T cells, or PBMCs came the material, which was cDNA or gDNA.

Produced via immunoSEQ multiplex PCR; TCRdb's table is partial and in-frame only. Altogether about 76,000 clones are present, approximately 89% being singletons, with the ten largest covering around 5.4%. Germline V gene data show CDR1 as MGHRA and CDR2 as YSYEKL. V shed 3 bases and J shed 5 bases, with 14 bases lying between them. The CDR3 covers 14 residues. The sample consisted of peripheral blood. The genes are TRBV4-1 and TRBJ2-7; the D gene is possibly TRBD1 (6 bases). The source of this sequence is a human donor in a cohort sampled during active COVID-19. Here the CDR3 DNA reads TGCGCCAGCAGCCACGTAACAGGGTCGGACGAGCAGTACTTC. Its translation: CASSHVTGSDEQYF.